Listed here are 30 T cell receptor beta chains from one sample, sequenced in a study of blood T cell repertoires in COVID-19. The table came from immunoSEQ multiplex PCR; TCRdb's copy has only in-frame clones and leaves some out. The table records 110,000 or so clones, about 86% of them present only once. Input material: peripheral blood. Receptor source: a man aged 70 or older who had recovered from COVID-19.

This clone occurred once. The J gene is TRBJ2-2, the V gene TRBV5-5; a possible D gene is TRBD2 (5 bases). V was trimmed by 1 base and J by 6 bases, leaving 16 bases between them. The V gene's germline CDR1 is SGHKS and CDR2 YYEKEE (reference sequence). The CDR3 loop spans 16 amino acids. CDR3 DNA: TGTGCCAGCAGCTTGTACACGGGGATAAGGGCCGGGGAGCTGTTTTTT. Residues: CASSLYTGIRAGELFF.

V is TRBV21-1 and J is TRBJ2-1; the table's D call, TRBD1, has no DNA check behind it. TRBV21-1 is a listed pseudogene. The CDR3 loop spans 15 amino acids. CDR3 sequence reads: CASSKMAGDPHEQFF. The CDR3 DNA sequence: TGTGCCAGCAGCAAAATGGCAGGGGACCCCCATGAGCAGTTCTTC.

The V gene is TRBV3-1 (or the pseudogene TRBV3-2), the J gene TRBJ1-2; D not certain. The CDR3 spans 14 residues. The ends were cut back, 0 bases at V and 8 bases at J, with 13 bases in the middle. Germline loops: CDR1 LGHDT, CDR2 YNNKEL (reference sequence). The CDR3 DNA reads TGTGCCAGCAGCCAAGAGTGGGCAGGCGAAGGCTACACCTTC. It codes for CASSQEWAGEGYTF.

This chain uses TRBV2 with TRBJ1-3; possibly TRBD1 for D (5 bases). The CDR3 spans 14 residues. V shed 3 bases and J shed 4 bases, with 10 bases lying between them. From germline, CDR1 is SNHLY and CDR2 FYNNEI. The CDR3 reads CASSEEGYGNTIYF. The DNA of the CDR3 is TGTGCCAGCAGTGAGGAGGGGTACGGAAACACCATATATTTT.

The chain joins TRBV24-1 to TRBJ1-2; D gene uncertain. CDR1 KGHDR and CDR2 SFDVKD come from the germline V gene. V was pared by 2 bases and J by 7 bases, with 7 bases between. This CDR3 comprises 12 residues. CDR3 in amino acids: CATSDSGSGYTF. Here the CDR3 DNA reads TGTGCCACCAGTGATTCGGGTAGTGGCTACACCTTC.

J is TRBJ2-3 and V is TRBV7-3, with D perhaps matching TRBD2 (5 bases). The V gene lost 5 bases and the J gene lost 6 bases, with 15 bases spanning the gap. From germline, CDR1 is SGHTA and CDR2 FQGTGA. The CDR3 loop spans 14 amino acids. In nucleotides, the CDR3 is TGTGCCAGCAGCCCCGGCGGGTTGGGTGATACGCAGTATTTT. It specifies CASSPGGLGDTQYF.

This clone has just one count. This chain uses TRBV6-5 with TRBJ1-2; 8 bases align to TRBD1. The V segment lost 2 bases and the J segment 8 bases; nucleotides outside the gene matches: 7. Germline V gives CDR1 MNHEY, CDR2 SVGAGI. The CDR3 totals 14 residues. This chain's CDR3 is CASSYSHRGLGYTF. DNA for the CDR3: TGTGCCAGCAGTTACAGCCACAGGGGGTTAGGCTACACCTTC.

The chain couples TRBV18 to TRBJ1-4; the D is unclear. V shed 5 bases and J shed 0 bases, with 22 bases lying between them. Germline-derived CDR1 and CDR2 are KGHSH and LQKENI. The CDR3 consists of 19 residues. The CDR3 here is CASSTAKETVGSTNEKLFF. The CDR3 DNA follows: TGTGCCAGCTCAACGGCGAAGGAGACGGTCGGATCAACTAATGAAAAACTGTTTTTT.

The chain uses TRBV5-6 and TRBJ2-7; TRBD2 is a possible D gene (6 bases). The CDR3 runs to 16 residues. Germline assignment: CDR1 SGHDT and CDR2 YYEEEE. Deletions cut 0 bases from V and 1 base from J, with 14 bases between. The CDR3 loop is CASSLGGLSPSYEQYF. The CDR3 coding sequence is TGTGCCAGCAGCTTGGGTGGACTATCACCTTCCTACGAGCAGTACTTC. Full variable domain (outside the CDR3, taken from reference TRBV5-6 and TRBJ2-7): DAGVTQSPTHLIKTRGQQVTLRCSPKSGHDTVSWYQQALGQGPQFIFQYYEEEERQRGNFPDRFSGHQFPNYSSELNVNALLLGDSALYLCASSLGGLSPSYEQYFGPGTRLTVT.

This chain links TRBV7-6 with TRBJ2-3, with 13 bases matching TRBD2. This CDR3 comprises 17 residues. V lost 5 bases and J lost 3; bases outside the gene matches: 8. Germline CDR1 SGHVS, CDR2 FNYEAQ. CDR3 amino acids: CASSLELAGGPTDTQYF. The CDR3 DNA follows: TGTGCCAGCAGCCTCGAACTAGCGGGAGGGCCGACAGATACGCAGTATTTT.

The V call is TRBV5-1, the J call TRBJ1-1; weak D call: TRBD1 (6 bases). Trimming took 1 base from V and 5 from J, leaving 15 bases between them. The CDR3 is 15 residues long. The germline V gene has CDR1 SGHRS and CDR2 YFSETQ. The CDR3 is CASSLTLLGATEAFF. DNA for the CDR3: TGCGCCAGCAGCTTGACCCTACTGGGGGCAACTGAAGCTTTCTTT. The full variable domain, rest sourced from reference TRBV5-1 and TRBJ1-1, is KAGVTQTPRYLIKTRGQQVTLSCSPISGHRSVSWYQQTPGQGLQFLFEYFSETQRNKGNFPGRFSGRQFSNSRSEMNVSTLELGDSALYLCASSLTLLGATEAFFGQGTRLTVV.

This rearrangement joins TRBV28 to TRBJ2-3, with D possibly being TRBD1 (6 bases). CDR1 is MDHEN, CDR2 SYDVKM, per germline. The length of the CDR3 is 10 residues. CDR3 DNA: TGTGCGACCAGGGGAGATACGCAGTATTTT. Its translation: CATRGDTQYF.

The V and J genes are TRBV28 and TRBJ1-3, with D possibly TRBD1 on 6 matching bases. Trimming removed 6 bases from V and 4 bases from J, with 13 bases in between. Germline V gene sequence: CDR1 MDHEN, CDR2 SYDVKM. The CDR3 is 14 residues long. CDR3 nucleotide sequence: TGTGCCAGCAGGCGCCAGGGGTTCGGAAACACCATATATTTT. It translates to CASRRQGFGNTIYF.

The rearrangement links TRBV7-3 to TRBJ2-4; no clear D. CDR1 and CDR2 from the germline V gene are SGHTA and FQGTGA. The CDR3 covers 13 residues. Trimming removed 1 base at V and 7 bases at J, with 8 bases between. CDR3 residues: CASSLNLENIQYF. CDR3 DNA sequence: TGTGCCAGCAGCTTAAATCTGGAGAACATTCAGTACTTC. The full variable domain, in which reference TRBV7-3 and TRBJ2-4 provide the parts outside the CDR3, is GAGVSQTPSNKVTEKGKYVELRCDPISGHTALYWYRQSLGQGPEFLIYFQGTGAADDSGLPNDRFFAVRPEGSVSTLKIQRTERGDSAVYLCASSLNLENIQYFGAGTRLSVL.

The count of this clone is one. J is TRBJ2-1 and V is TRBV29-1, with 9 bases that match TRBD1. V lost 4 bases to trimming and J lost 6 bases; unmatched junction nucleotides: 4. This CDR3 has 13 residues. Germline loops: CDR1 SQVTM, CDR2 ANQGSEA. The CDR3 region has the DNA TGCAGCGTTGTCAGGACAGGGGTCAATGAGCAGTTCTTC. Protein sequence: CSVVRTGVNEQFF.

This chain joins TRBV3-1 (or the pseudogene TRBV3-2) and TRBJ1-3; D unclear. The CDR3 sequence is 14 residues long. V was cut by 4 bases and J by 8 bases, with 15 bases left in between. CDR1 is LGHDT, CDR2 YNNKEL, per germline (reference sequence). This CDR3 is CASSPSEVGHTIYF. The CDR3 DNA is TGTGCCAGCAGCCCCTCGGAAGTTGGGCACACCATATATTTT.

The V gene is TRBV28, the J gene TRBJ1-1, with D possibly matching TRBD1 (5 bases). Trimming shortened V by 7 bases and J by 11 bases, and 23 bases separated the two germline ends. The germline V gene encodes CDR1 MDHEN and CDR2 SYDVKM. This CDR3 has 14 amino acids. This CDR3 is CASTPPGQNRRAFF. CDR3 bases: TGTGCCAGCACCCCTCCAGGACAAAATCGGCGTGCTTTCTTT.

This sequence joins TRBV20-1 and TRBJ2-5, with 14 bases fitting TRBD2. V dropped 3 bases and J dropped 4; count of bases not matched to a gene: 10. Per germline, CDR1 DFQATT and CDR2 SNEGSKA (reference sequence). This CDR3 contains 17 residues. CDR3 nucleotide sequence: TGCAGTGCTAGTTCCTGGACTAGCGGGGGGTTGGGAGAGACCCAGTACTTC. Translated: CSASSWTSGGLGETQYF.

The V gene is TRBV9, the J gene TRBJ2-5, with 7 bases that match TRBD1. CDR1 is SGDLS, CDR2 YYNGEE, per germline. This CDR3 contains 14 residues. V shed 3 bases, J shed 1 base, and the junction held 3 bases outside the gene matches. The CDR3: CASSARQGQETQYF. CDR3 in DNA: TGTGCCAGCAGCGCCAGACAGGGCCAAGAGACCCAGTACTTC.

The V gene is TRBV19, the J gene TRBJ2-7, with a possible D match to TRBD1 (5 bases). Germline V CDR1 and CDR2: LNHDA, SQIVND (reference sequence). The CDR3 runs to 15 residues. Trimming took off 2 bases at V and 4 bases at J, with 15 bases between the two ends. CDR3 nucleotide sequence: TGTGCCAGTAGTATAACGGCAGGGCTAATATACGAGCAGTACTTC. Residues: CASSITAGLIYEQYF.

This chain links TRBV11-2 with TRBJ2-2, with D tentatively TRBD1 (6 bases). The CDR3 is made up of 15 amino acids. The V gene's germline CDR1 is SGHAT and CDR2 FQNNGV. V lost 3 bases to trimming and J lost 6 bases, with 14 bases between them. Here the CDR3 reads CASSFRGFRSGELFF. The CDR3 DNA is TGTGCCAGCAGCTTTAGGGGGTTTCGGTCCGGGGAGCTGTTTTTT.

The V call is TRBV5-1, the J call TRBJ2-7; TRBD1 aligns across 9 bases. The CDR3 extends over 15 amino acids. Per germline, CDR1 SGHRS and CDR2 YFSETQ. J was trimmed by 4 bases and V by 4 bases; bases with no gene match: 9. The CDR3 DNA sequence: TGCGCCAGCAGCAGGGACAGGGACGTCGGGTACGAGCAGTACTTC. Amino acid sequence: CASSRDRDVGYEQYF.

The chain uses TRBV2 and TRBJ2-5; a weak D match, TRBD2 (5 bases). CDR3 length: 13 amino acids. Per the germline V gene, CDR1 is SNHLY and CDR2 is FYNNEI. Trimming left V 5 bases short and J 7 bases short, with 14 bases between. CDR3: CASSPLVTGTQYF. The CDR3 DNA reads TGTGCCAGCAGTCCACTAGTTACGGGGACCCAGTACTTC.

The gene calls are TRBV27 and TRBJ1-6, with D possibly matching TRBD1 (5 bases). The germline CDR1 and CDR2 sequences are MNHEY and SMNVEV (reference sequence). This CDR3 is built from 14 residues. The V end lost 11 bases, the J end lost 0 bases, and 11 bases lay between the germline ends. The CDR3 nucleotides read TGTGCCGTGGGGCTGAACTCCTATAATTCACCCCTCCACTTT. Residues: CAVGLNSYNSPLHF.

The V gene is TRBV7-7, the J gene TRBJ1-4; 9 bases map to TRBD1. The V and J ends lost 5 bases and 7 bases, in that order; junction bases with no gene match: 2. The CDR3 totals 13 residues. Looked up from germline, CDR1 is SSHAT and CDR2 is FNYEAQ (reference sequence). The DNA of the CDR3 is TGTGCCAGCAGCCGGGGACAGGGTGAAAAACTGTTTTTT. It translates to CASSRGQGEKLFF.

This clone was counted between two and nine times. This chain links TRBV7-6 with TRBJ2-1; maybe TRBD2 (5 bases). Trimming removed 1 base at V and 8 bases at J, with 15 bases between. Germline assignment: CDR1 SGHVS and CDR2 FNYEAQ. This CDR3 comprises 15 residues. The CDR3 DNA follows: TGTGCCAGCAGCTTAGGAATCTTCGGGGTCTATGAGCAGTTCTTC. The encoded protein is CASSLGIFGVYEQFF.

This sequence joins TRBV27 and TRBJ1-2; possibly TRBD1 for D (5 bases). CDR1 and CDR2 (germline): MNHEY, SMNVEV (reference sequence). The CDR3 sequence is 14 residues long. The germline V and J ends were trimmed by 3 bases and 4 bases, with 12 bases remaining between them. CDR3 DNA: TGTGCCAGCAGTTTCCTGGACGGGGGCTATGGCTACACCTTC. This translates into CASSFLDGGYGYTF.

Only a few counts were recorded for this clone. CDR3 in DNA: TGTGCCAGCAGCTTGGTTAGGCCTAGCGGGAGGTTCCCGGAGTTCTTC. This encodes CASSLVRPSGRFPEFF. The chain is built from TRBV5-8 and TRBJ2-1; 11 bases are a match to TRBD2. There are 16 residues in the CDR3. Trimming at V came to 0 bases and at J to 14 bases, leaving 13 bases not matched to a gene. Germline V gene lookup returns CDR1 SGHTS and CDR2 YDEGEE.

The rearrangement links TRBV9 to TRBJ1-1; possibly TRBD1 for D (5 bases). The V and J ends lost 4 bases and 1 base respectively, with 8 bases between them. In germline, CDR1 is SGDLS, CDR2 YYNGEE. The CDR3 sequence is 13 residues long. CDR3 region: CASSQGPNTEAFF. The CDR3 DNA reads as TGTGCCAGCAGCCAGGGCCCGAACACTGAAGCTTTCTTT.

V usage is TRBV19 and J usage is TRBJ1-5, with a tentative D call TRBD1 (5 bases). V lost 2 bases to trimming and J lost 0 bases, with 8 bases between them. The CDR3 is 15 amino acids. The germline V gene encodes CDR1 LNHDA and CDR2 SQIVND (reference sequence). The CDR3, as DNA: TGTGCCAGTAGTATAACGACAGATAGCAATCAGCCCCAGCATTTT. Amino acid sequence: CASSITTDSNQPQHF.